Listed below are T cell receptor beta chains from one sample, sequenced in a study of blood T cell repertoires in COVID-19. Sequenced by immunoSEQ multiplex PCR; TCRdb stores in-frame clones only, minus some. The sample has more than 300,000 clones, about four fifths seen once. Specimen: PBMCs or T cells enriched from blood (not recorded which). These receptors all stem from a woman in her forties or fifties who had recovered from COVID-19. Each CDR3 is given with its conserved first and last residue. The D gene is left open where the match is weak. Rows may omit the clone size; those that give it use once, few, many or a size class.

j_call | clone_size | v_call | d_call | cdr3_nt | cdr3_aa
TRBJ2-4 | NA | TRBV5-4 | NA | TGTGCCAGCAGCCCCAGGAGGGACCTCCAGAATCGGGCAAACATTCAGTACTTC | CASSPRRDLQNRANIQYF
TRBJ2-5 | NA | TRBV5-1 | NA | TGCGCCAGCAGCATCATAAACGGAGAGACCCAGTACTTC | CASSIINGETQYF
TRBJ1-1 | NA | TRBV6-1 | TRBD1 | TGTGCCAGCAGTGAGGGACAGACAATGAACACTGAAGCTTTCTTT | CASSEGQTMNTEAFF
TRBJ1-5 | NA | TRBV14 | NA | TGTGCCAGCAGCCAAGTTTTTGCAGGCCTTTTGGGCAATCAGCCCCAGCATTTT | CASSQVFAGLLGNQPQHF
TRBJ2-2 | NA | TRBV6-2/TRBV6-3 | NA | TGTGCCAGCAGTCGAACTGCCGGGGAGCTGTTTTTT | CASSRTAGELFF
TRBJ2-7 | NA | TRBV7-6 | TRBD2 | TGTGCCAGCAGCTTAGCGGCTAAGAGCGGGAGGTACGAGCAGTACTTC | CASSLAAKSGRYEQYF
TRBJ1-1 | NA | TRBV2 | TRBD1 | TGTGCCACGACAGGGGCGAACACTGAAGCTTTCTTT | CATTGANTEAFF
TRBJ1-2 | NA | TRBV7-2 | TRBD1 | TGTGCCAGCAGCTCAAGCCTGGCACAGGGGTTCTCCTATGGCTACACCTTC | CASSSSLAQGFSYGYTF
TRBJ1-6 | NA | TRBV11-3 | TRBD1 | TGTGCCAGCAGCTTAGATTGGGGTGACAGGGCCTCCTCTTCACCCCTCCACTTT | CASSLDWGDRASSSPLHF
TRBJ1-3 | NA | TRBV19 | NA | TGTGCCAGTGGCCTCTCTGGAAACACCATATATTTT | CASGLSGNTIYF
TRBJ1-2 | NA | TRBV14 | TRBD1 | TGTGCCAGCAGCCTACACCCCGGACAGGGTGGCACATATGGCTACACCTTC | CASSLHPGQGGTYGYTF
TRBJ1-4 | few | TRBV2 | NA | TGTGCCAGCAGGAGGGCCCCAACTAATGAAAAACTGTTTTTT | CASRRAPTNEKLFF
TRBJ1-1 | NA | TRBV30 | NA | TGTGCCTGGAGTGCCGCGGGGGGGCAAGCTTTCTTT | CAWSAAGGQAFF
TRBJ1-1 | NA | TRBV19 | NA | TGTGCCAGTAGTATAGCCGGGGTCACTGAAGCTTTCTTT | CASSIAGVTEAFF
TRBJ1-1 | few | TRBV27 | NA | TGTGCCAGCAGTGGCGGGACGGCAAACACTGAAGCTTTCTTT | CASSGGTANTEAFF
TRBJ1-5 | few | TRBV30 | NA | TGTGCCTGTTCGGAGAGCAATCAGCCCCAGCATTTT | CACSESNQPQHF
TRBJ2-7 | once | TRBV6-2/TRBV6-3 | NA | TGTGCCAGCAGCAAACAGGTCCCAGCCCAACCTTCCGAGCAGTACTTC | CASSKQVPAQPSEQYF
TRBJ1-1 | once | TRBV7-9 | NA | TGTGCCAGCCTTAGGGGTTTGAACACTGAAGCTTTCTTT | CASLRGLNTEAFF
TRBJ2-1 | many | TRBV7-9 | NA | TGTGCCAGCAGCTTAGCGAGCTCCTACAATGAGCAGTTCTTC | CASSLASSYNEQFF
TRBJ1-4 | NA | TRBV7-8 | NA | TGTGCCAGCAACCCACAGGGACGAGGTGAAAAACTGTTTTTT | CASNPQGRGEKLFF
TRBJ2-2 | once | TRBV4-3 | NA | TGCGCCAGCAGCCAAGATGGGAGAACCGGGGAGCTGTTTTTT | CASSQDGRTGELFF
TRBJ2-1 | NA | TRBV11-2 | TRBD2 | TGTGCCAGCAGCTCTAGGTTGGGAGGGTTAGCGGGAGGACTAAATGAGCAGTTCTTC | CASSSRLGGLAGGLNEQFF
TRBJ2-2 | NA | TRBV7-9 | NA | TGTGCCAGCAGCCTCGACTATTACAACACCGGGGAGCTGTTTTTT | CASSLDYYNTGELFF
TRBJ2-7 | NA | TRBV30 | NA | TGTGCCTGGAGTTTCCCGAGTTCTCCCTACGAGCAGTACTTC | CAWSFPSSPYEQYF
TRBJ2-2 | once | TRBV11-2 | TRBD2 | TGTGCCAGCAGCTTAGTTAGGACTAGCGACGGGGAGCTGTTTTTT | CASSLVRTSDGELFF
TRBJ1-6 | once | TRBV19 | NA | TGTGCCAGTAACAAGAAGGACAGCTATAATTCACCCCTCCACTTT | CASNKKDSYNSPLHF